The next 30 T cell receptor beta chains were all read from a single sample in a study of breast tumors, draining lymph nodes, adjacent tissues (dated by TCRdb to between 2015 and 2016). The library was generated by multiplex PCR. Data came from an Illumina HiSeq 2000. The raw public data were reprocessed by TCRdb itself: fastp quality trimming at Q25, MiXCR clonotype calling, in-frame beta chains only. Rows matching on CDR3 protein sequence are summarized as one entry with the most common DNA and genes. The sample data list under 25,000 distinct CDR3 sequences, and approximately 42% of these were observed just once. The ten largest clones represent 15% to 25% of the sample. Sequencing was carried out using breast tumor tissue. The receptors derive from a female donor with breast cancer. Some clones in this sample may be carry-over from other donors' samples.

CDR3 nucleotides: TGCGCCAGCAGCCTCGGACGGATAAACACCGGGGAGCTGTTTTTT. Its translation is CASSLGRINTGELFF. The gene calls are TRBV4-3 and TRBJ2-2, with no clear D. V was cut by 4 bases and J by 2 bases, with 11 bases left in between. The CDR3 has 15 amino acids. Germline V gene lookup returns CDR1 LGHNA and CDR2 YSLEER.

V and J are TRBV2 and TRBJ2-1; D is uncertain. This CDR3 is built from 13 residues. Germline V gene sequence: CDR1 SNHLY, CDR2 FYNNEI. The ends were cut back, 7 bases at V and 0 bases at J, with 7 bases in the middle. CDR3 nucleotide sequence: TGTGCCAGCACGTCGAGCTCCTACAATGAGCAGTTCTTC. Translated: CASTSSSYNEQFF.

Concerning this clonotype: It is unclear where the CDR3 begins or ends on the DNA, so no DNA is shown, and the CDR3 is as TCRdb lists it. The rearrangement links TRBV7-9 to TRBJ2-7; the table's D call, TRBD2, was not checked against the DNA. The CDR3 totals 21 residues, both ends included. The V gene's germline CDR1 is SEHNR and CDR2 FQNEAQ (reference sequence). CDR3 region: CASSFYICSARDPGILYEQYF.

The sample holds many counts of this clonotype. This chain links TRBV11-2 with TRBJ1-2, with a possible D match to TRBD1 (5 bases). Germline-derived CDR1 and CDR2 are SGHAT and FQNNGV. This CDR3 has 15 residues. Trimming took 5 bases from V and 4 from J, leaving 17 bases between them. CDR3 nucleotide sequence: TGTGCCAGCAGCCTCTCAGACAGCTTTTCCTATGGCTACACCTTC. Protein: CASSLSDSFSYGYTF.

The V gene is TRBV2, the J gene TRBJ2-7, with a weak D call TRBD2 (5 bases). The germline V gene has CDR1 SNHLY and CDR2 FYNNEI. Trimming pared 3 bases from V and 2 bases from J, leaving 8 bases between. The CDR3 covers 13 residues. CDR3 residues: CASSDSGTYEQYF. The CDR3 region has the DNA TGTGCCAGCAGTGACTCGGGGACCTACGAGCAGTACTTC. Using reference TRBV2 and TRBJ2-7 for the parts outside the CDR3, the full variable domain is EPEVTQTPSHQVTQMGQEVILRCVPISNHLYFYWYRQILGQKVEFLVSFYNNEISEKSEIFDDQFSVERPDGSNFTLKIRSTKLEDSAMYFCASSDSGTYEQYFGPGTRLTVT.

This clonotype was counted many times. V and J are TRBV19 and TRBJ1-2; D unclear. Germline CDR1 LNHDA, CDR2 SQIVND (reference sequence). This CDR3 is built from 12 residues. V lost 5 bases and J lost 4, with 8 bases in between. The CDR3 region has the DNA TGTGCCAGTAGTTCAGGACCCTATGGCTACACCTTC. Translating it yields CASSSGPYGYTF. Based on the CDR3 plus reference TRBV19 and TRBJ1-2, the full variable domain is DGGITQSPKYLFRKEGQNVTLSCEQNLNHDAMYWYRQDPGQGLRLIYYSQIVNDFQKGDIAEGYSVSREKKESFPLTVTSAQKNPTAFYLCASSSGPYGYTFGSGTRLTVV.

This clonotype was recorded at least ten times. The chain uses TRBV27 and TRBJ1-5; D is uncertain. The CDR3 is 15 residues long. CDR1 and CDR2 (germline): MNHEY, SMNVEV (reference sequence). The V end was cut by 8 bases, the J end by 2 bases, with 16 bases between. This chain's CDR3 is CASPTLKARNQPQHF. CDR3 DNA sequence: TGTGCCAGCCCCACTTTAAAGGCCCGCAATCAGCCCCAGCATTTT.

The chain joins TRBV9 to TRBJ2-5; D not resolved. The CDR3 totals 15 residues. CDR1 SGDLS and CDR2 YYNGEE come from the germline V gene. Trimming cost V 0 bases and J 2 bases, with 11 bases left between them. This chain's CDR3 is CASSVAPHNQETQYF. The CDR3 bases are TGTGCCAGCAGCGTAGCCCCCCACAATCAAGAGACCCAGTACTTC.

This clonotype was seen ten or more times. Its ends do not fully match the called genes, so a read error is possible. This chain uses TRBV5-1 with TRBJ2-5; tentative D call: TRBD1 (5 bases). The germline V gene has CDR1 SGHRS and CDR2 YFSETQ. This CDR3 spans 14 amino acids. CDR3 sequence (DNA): TGCGCCAGCAGCTTGGTTCAGGGCCAAGACACCCAGTACTTC. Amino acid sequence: CASSLVQGQDTQYF.

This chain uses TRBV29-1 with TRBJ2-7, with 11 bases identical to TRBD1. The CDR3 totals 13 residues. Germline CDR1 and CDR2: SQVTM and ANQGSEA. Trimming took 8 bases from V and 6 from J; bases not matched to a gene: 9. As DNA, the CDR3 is TGCAGCTACCCAGGACAGGGGGCGCGCGAGCAGTACTTC. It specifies CSYPGQGAREQYF.

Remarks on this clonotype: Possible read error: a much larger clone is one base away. CDR3 DNA sequence: TGTGCCAGCAGCGGATGGGCAGGCCCCTACGAGCAGTACTTC. It encodes CASSGWAGPYEQYF. The chain recombines TRBV11-2 with TRBJ2-7; D remains unclear. The length of the CDR3 is 14 residues. V dropped 5 bases and J dropped 2 bases, with 13 bases sitting between them. CDR1 SGHAT and CDR2 FQNNGV come from the germline V gene. The entire variable domain, with the rest obtained from reference TRBV11-2 and TRBJ2-7, is as follows: EAGVAQSPRYKIIEKRQSVAFWCNPISGHATLYWYQQILGQGPKLLIQFQNNGVVDDSQLPKDRFSAERLKGVDSTLKIQPAKLEDSAVYLCASSGWAGPYEQYFGPGTRLTVT.

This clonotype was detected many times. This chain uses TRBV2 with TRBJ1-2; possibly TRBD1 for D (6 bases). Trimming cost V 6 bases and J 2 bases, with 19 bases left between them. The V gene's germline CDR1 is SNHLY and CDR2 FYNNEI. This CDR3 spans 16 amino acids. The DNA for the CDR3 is TGTGCCAGCAGCGGAGAGACGACAGGTTCAAACTATGGCTACACCTTC. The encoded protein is CASSGETTGSNYGYTF.

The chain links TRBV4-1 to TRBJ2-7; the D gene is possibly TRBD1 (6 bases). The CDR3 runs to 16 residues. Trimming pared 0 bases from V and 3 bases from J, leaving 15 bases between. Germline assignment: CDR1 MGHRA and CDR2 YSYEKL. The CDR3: CASSQDWPGVSYEQYF. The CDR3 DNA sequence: TGCGCCAGCAGCCAAGATTGGCCAGGGGTTAGCTACGAGCAGTACTTC.

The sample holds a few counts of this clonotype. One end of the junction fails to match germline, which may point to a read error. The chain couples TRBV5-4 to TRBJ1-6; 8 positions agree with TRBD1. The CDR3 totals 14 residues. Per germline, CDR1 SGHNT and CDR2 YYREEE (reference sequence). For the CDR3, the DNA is TGTGCCAGCCACCAGGGACAGGCTAATTCGCCCCTCCACTTT. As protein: CASHQGQANSPLHF.

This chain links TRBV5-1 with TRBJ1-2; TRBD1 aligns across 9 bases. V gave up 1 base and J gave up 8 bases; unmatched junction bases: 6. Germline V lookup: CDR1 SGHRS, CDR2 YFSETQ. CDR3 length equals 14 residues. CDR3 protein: CASSLSGQGWGYTF. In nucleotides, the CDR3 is TGCGCCAGCAGCTTGTCGGGACAGGGATGGGGCTACACCTTC.

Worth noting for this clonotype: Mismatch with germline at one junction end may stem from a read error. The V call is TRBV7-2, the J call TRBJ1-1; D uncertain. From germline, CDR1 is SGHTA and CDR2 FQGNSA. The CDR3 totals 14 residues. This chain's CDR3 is CASILVMRATEAFF. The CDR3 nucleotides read TGTGCCAGCATCTTAGTGATGAGGGCCACTGAAGCTTTCTTT.

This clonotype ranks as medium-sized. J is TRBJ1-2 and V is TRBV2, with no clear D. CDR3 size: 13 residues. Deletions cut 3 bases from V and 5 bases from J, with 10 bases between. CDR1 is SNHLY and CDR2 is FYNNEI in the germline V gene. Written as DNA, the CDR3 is TGTGCCAGCAGTGAGAGGCAGGTATATGGCTACACCTTC. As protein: CASSERQVYGYTF.

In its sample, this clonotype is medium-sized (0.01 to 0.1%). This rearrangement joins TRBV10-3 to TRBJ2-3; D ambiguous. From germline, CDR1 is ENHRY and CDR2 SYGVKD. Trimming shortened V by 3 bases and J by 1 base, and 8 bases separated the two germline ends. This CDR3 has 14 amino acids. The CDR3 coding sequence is TGTGCCATCAGTGACGTTGACGGCACAGATACGCAGTATTTT. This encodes CAISDVDGTDTQYF.

The CDR3 here is CSAKDRGFSNEKLFF. CDR3 DNA: TGCAGTGCGAAGGACAGGGGTTTCTCTAATGAAAAACTGTTTTTT. The rearrangement uses TRBV20-1 and TRBJ1-4; TRBD1 matches at 9 bases. J was trimmed by 3 bases and V by 6 bases; bases with no gene match: 8. The CDR3 sequence is 15 residues long. Germline CDR1 is DFQATT and CDR2 is SNEGSKA (reference sequence).

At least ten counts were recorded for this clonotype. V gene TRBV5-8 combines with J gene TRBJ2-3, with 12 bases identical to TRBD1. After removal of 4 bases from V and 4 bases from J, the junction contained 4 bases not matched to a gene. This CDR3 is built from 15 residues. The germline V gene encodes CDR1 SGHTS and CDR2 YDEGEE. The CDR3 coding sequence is TGTGCCAGCAGCCCTGGGACAGGGGGCGCAGATACGCAGTATTTT. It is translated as CASSPGTGGADTQYF.

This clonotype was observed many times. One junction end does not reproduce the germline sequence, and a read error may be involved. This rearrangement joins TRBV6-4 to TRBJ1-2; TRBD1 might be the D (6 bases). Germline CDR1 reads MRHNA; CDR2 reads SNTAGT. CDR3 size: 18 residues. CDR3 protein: CASSHSEMITKDSYGYTF. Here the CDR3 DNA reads TGTGCCAGCAGTCACTCGGAAATGATAACGAAGGACAGCTATGGCTACACCTTC.

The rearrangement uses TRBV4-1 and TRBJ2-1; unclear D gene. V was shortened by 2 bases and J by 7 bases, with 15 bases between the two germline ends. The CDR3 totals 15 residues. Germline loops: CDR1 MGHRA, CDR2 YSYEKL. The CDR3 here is CASSQHTSALNEQFF. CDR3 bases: TGCGCCAGCAGCCAACACACGAGCGCTCTAAATGAGCAGTTCTTC.

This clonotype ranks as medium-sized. The CDR3 reads CASSPDRGRNEQYF. CDR3 bases: TGTGCCAGCAGCCCGGACAGGGGGCGGAACGAGCAGTACTTC. The chain is built from TRBV7-9 and TRBJ2-7; TRBD1 matches 11 bases. V shed 5 bases, J shed 5 bases, and the junction held 5 bases outside the gene matches. Germline V gene lookup returns CDR1 SEHNR and CDR2 FQNEAQ (reference sequence). The CDR3 contains 14 residues.

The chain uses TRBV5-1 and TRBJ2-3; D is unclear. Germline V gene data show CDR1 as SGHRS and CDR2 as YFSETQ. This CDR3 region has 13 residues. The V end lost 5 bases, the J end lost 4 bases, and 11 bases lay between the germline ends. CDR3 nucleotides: TGCGCCAGCAGTAGTGAGCGTTCAGATACGCAGTATTTT. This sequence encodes CASSSERSDTQYF.

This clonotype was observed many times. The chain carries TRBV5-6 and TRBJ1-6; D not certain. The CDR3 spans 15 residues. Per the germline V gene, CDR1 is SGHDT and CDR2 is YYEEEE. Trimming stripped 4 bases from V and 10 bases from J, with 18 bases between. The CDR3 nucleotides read TGTGCCAGCAGCCTGGCTACGAGGGAGGGCTCACCCCTCCACTTT. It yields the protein CASSLATREGSPLHF.

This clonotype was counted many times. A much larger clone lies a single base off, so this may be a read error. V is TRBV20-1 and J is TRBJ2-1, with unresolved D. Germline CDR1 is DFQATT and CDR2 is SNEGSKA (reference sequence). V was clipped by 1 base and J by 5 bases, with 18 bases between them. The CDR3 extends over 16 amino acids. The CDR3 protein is CSARVNRLLANNEQFF. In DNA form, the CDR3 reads TGCAGTGCTAGAGTGAATCGACTCCTCGCTAACAATGAGCAGTTCTTC.

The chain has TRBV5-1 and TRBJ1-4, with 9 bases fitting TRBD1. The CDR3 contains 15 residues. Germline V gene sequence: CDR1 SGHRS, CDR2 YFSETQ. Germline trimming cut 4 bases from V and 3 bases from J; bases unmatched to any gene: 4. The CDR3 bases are TGCGCCAGCAGCCCGACAGGGGGGGCTAATGAAAAACTGTTTTTT. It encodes CASSPTGGANEKLFF.

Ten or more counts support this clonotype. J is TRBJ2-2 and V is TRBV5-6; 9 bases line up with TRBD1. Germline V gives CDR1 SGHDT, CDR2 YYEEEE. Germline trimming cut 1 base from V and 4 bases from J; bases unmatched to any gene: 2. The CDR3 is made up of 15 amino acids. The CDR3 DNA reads TGTGCCAGCAGCTTGTACAGGGGGCTCACCGGGGAGCTGTTTTTT. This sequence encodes CASSLYRGLTGELFF.

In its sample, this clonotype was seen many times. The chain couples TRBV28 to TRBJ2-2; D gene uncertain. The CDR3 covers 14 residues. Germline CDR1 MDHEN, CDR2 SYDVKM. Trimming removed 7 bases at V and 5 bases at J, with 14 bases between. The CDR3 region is CASTLSPTTGELFF. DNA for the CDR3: TGTGCCAGCACCTTAAGTCCTACTACCGGGGAGCTGTTTTTT. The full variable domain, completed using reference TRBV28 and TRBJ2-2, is DVKVTQSSRYLVKRTGEKVFLECVQDMDHENMFWYRQDPGLGLRLIYFSYDVKMKEKGDIPEGYSVSREKKERFSLILESASTNQTSMYLCASTLSPTTGELFFGEGSRLTVL.

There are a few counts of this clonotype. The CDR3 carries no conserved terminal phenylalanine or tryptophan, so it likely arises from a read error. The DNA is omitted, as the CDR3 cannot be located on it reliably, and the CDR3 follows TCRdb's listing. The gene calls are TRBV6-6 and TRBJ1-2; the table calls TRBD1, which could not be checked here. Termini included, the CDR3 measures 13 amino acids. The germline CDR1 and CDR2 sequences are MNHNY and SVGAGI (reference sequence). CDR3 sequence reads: CASSLQGSYGYTL.